This T cell receptor beta chain stems from a study of shared clonotypes between healthy human individuals. Study summary: CD4 naive and CD4 memory each took three plates per donor, while CD8 naive took two and CD8 memory one.

Here immunoSEQ multiplex PCR was the method, and the copy in TCRdb shows in-frame clones only, minus some. The sample includes approximately 1.9 million clones, 80% to 95% of them seen just once. Comments on this clone: The antigen is unknown.

Only CD45RO-negative cells positively selected for CCR7 counted as naive CD8 cells, so terminally differentiated effector memory CD45RA+ cells were excluded. Whole-study results and caveats: Sampling involved blood alone; tissue repertoires likely differ. Donors were few, which limited the genetic and exposure-history diversity represented. Sharing of clonotypes among donors was expected to vary with sequencing depth.

The sequence was obtained from a man aged 18 to 30 in good health. Some clones in this sample may be carry-over from other donors' samples. Material for sequencing was naive CD8+ T cells from PBMCs.

The CDR3 DNA is TGCAGCGTTGGTCCTGGGGCGAGGAACACTGAAGCTTTCTTT. This encodes CSVGPGARNTEAFF. This chain uses TRBV29-1 with TRBJ1-1, with a weak D call TRBD1 (5 bases). V gave up 4 bases and J gave up 1 base, with 13 bases separating them. CDR1 and CDR2 (germline): SQVTM, ANQGSEA. There are 14 residues in the CDR3. The entire variable domain, with the rest obtained from reference TRBV29-1 and TRBJ1-1, is as follows: SAVISQKPSRDICQRGTSLTIQCQVDSQVTMMFWYRQQPGQSLTLIATANQGSEATYESGFVIDKFPISRPNLTFSTLTVSNMSPEDSSIYLCSVGPGARNTEAFFGQGTRLTVV.